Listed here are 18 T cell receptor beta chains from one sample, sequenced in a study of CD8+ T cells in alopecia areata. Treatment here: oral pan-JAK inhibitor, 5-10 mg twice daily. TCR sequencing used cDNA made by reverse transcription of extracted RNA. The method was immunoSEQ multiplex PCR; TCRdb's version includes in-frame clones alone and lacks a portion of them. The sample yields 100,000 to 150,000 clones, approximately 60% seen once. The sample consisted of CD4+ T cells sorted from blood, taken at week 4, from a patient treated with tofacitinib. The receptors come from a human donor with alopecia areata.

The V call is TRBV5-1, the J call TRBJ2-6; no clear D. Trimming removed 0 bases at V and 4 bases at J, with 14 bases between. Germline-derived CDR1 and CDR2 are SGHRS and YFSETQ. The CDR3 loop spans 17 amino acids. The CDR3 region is CASSLALAIPGANVLTF. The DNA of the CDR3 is TGCGCCAGCAGCTTGGCGTTGGCCATACCGGGGGCCAACGTCCTGACTTTC.

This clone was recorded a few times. The CDR3 loop is CSVGVRSQETQYF. CDR3 nucleotides: TGCAGCGTTGGTGTCAGGTCCCAAGAGACCCAGTACTTC. The chain couples TRBV29-1 to TRBJ2-5; no clear D. From germline, CDR1 is SQVTM and CDR2 ANQGSEA. This CDR3 region has 13 residues. Between the trimmed V and J ends, which lost 4 bases and 1 base, there was a span of 10 bases.

The CDR3: CASHLDGEAFF. Here the CDR3 DNA reads TGTGCCAGTCACTTGGACGGTGAAGCTTTCTTT. The chain joins TRBV19 to TRBJ1-1; D call uncertain. V shed 8 bases and J shed 7 bases, with 11 bases lying between them. From germline, CDR1 is LNHDA and CDR2 SQIVND (reference sequence). This CDR3 comprises 11 residues.

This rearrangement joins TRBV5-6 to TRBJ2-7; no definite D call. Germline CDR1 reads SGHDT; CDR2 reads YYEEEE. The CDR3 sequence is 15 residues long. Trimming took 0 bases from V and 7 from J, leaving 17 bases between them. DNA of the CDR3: TGTGCCAGCAGCTTGGAGTTAGGTGGGTCTGGGGAGCAGTACTTC. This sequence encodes CASSLELGGSGEQYF.

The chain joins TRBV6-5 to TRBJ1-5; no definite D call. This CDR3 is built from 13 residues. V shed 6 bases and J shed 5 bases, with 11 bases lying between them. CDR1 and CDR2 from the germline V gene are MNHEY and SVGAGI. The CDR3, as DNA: TGTGCCAGCAGGCGCGGCCGGGATCAGCCCCAGCATTTT. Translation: CASRRGRDQPQHF.

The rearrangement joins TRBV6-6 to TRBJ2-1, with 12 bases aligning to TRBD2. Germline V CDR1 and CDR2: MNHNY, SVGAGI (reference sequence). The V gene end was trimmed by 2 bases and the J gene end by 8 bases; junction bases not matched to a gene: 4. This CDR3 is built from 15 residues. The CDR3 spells CASSYPRTSGDEQFF. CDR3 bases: TGTGCCAGCAGTTACCCTCGGACTAGCGGGGATGAGCAGTTCTTC.

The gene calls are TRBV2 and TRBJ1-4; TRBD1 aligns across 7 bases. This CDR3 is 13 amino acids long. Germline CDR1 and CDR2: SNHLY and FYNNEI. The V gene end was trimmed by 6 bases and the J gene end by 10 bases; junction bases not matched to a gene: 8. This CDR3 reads CASSPGQAGKLFF. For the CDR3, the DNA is TGTGCCAGCAGCCCAGGACAGGCTGGAAAACTGTTTTTT.

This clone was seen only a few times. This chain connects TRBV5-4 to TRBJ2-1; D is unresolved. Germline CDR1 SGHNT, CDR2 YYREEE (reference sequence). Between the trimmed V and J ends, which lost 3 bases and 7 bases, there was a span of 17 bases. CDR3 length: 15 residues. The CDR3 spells CASSSRRTVGNEQFF. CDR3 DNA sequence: TGTGCCAGCAGCTCGCGGCGCACGGTGGGTAATGAGCAGTTCTTC.

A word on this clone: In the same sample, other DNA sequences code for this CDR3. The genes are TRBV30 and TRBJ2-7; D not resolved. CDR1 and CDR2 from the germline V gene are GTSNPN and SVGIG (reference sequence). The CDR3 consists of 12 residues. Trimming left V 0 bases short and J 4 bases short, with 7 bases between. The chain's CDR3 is CAWSVSAYEQYF. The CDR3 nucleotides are TGTGCCTGGAGTGTTTCAGCTTACGAGCAGTACTTC.

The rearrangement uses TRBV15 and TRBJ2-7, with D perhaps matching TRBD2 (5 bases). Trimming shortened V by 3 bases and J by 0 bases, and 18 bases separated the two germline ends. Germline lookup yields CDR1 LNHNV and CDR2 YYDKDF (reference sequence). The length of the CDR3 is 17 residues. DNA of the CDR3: TGTGCCACCAGCAGGGACGCCGCGGGCAGGAGCTCCTACGAGCAGTACTTC. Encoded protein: CATSRDAAGRSSYEQYF.

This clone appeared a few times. Written as DNA, the CDR3 is TGTGCCAGCAGTCCCCTAGTCCAAGAGACCCAGTACTTC. This encodes CASSPLVQETQYF. V and J are TRBV27 and TRBJ2-5; D not resolved. The CDR3 loop spans 13 amino acids. The germline V and J ends were trimmed by 5 bases and 1 base, with 8 bases remaining between them. The V gene's germline CDR1 is MNHEY and CDR2 SMNVEV (reference sequence).

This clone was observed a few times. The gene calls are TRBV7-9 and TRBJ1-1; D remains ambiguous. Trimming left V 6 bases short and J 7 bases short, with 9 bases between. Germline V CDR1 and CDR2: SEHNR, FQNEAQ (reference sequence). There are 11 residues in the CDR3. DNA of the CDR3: TGTGCCAGCAGTCGTGTGTTTGAAGCTTTCTTT. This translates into CASSRVFEAFF.

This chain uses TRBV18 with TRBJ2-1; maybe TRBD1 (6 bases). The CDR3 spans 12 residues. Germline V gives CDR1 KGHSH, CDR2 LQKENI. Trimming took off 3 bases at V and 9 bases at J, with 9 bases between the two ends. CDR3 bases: TGTGCCAGCTCACCGGACAGCCTTGAGCAGTTCTTC. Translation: CASSPDSLEQFF.

CDR3 loop: CASSFSPNYGYTF. The CDR3, as DNA: TGTGCCAGCAGCTTTTCCCCTAACTATGGCTACACCTTC. The chain carries TRBV5-6 and TRBJ1-2; no clear D gene. Trimming stripped 2 bases from V and 0 bases from J, with 5 bases between. The germline gives CDR1 SGHDT, CDR2 YYEEEE. The CDR3 has 13 residues.

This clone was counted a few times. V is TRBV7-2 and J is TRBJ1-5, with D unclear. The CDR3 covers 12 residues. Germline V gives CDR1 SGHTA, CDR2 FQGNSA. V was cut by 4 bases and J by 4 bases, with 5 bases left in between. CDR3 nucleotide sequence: TGTGCCAGCAGCTCGGGGAATCAGCCCCAGCATTTT. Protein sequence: CASSSGNQPQHF.

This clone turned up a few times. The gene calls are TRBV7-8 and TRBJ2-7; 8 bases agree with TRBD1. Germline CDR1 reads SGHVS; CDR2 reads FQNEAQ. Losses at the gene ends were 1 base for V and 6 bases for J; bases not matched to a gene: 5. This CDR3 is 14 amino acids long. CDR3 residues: CASSLVGQASEQYF. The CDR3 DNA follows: TGTGCCAGCAGCTTAGTGGGACAGGCCAGCGAGCAGTACTTC.

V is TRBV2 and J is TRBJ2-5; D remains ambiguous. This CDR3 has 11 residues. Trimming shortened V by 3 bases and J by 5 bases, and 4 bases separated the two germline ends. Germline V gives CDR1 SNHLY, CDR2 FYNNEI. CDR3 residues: CASSEVETQYF. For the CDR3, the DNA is TGTGCCAGCAGTGAGGTGGAGACCCAGTACTTC.

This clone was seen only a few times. CDR3 in DNA: TGTGCCAGCAGCCAAGACGATACAGGGGGCCCGAAGGGCTACACCTTC. Protein sequence: CASSQDDTGGPKGYTF. V and J are TRBV4-2 and TRBJ1-2, with TRBD1 matching 9 bases. The CDR3 is 16 residues long. Germline trimming cut 0 bases from V and 8 bases from J; bases unmatched to any gene: 10. Germline V gives CDR1 LGHNA, CDR2 YNFKEQ.